These 15 T cell receptor beta chains were all obtained from the same sample, sequenced in a study of blood T cell repertoires in COVID-19. Sequencing was performed with immunoSEQ multiplex PCR; in TCRdb, only in-frame clones are kept and a portion is missing. The sample yields roughly 100,000 clones, approximately 80% seen once. Sample: peripheral blood. These receptors were obtained from an elderly man with acute or convalescent COVID-19.

This clone was picked up a small number of times. The V gene is TRBV10-3, the J gene TRBJ1-2; 8 bases map to TRBD1. The CDR3 is 15 residues long. After removal of 4 bases from V and 0 bases from J, the junction contained 4 bases not matched to a gene. The V gene's germline CDR1 is ENHRY and CDR2 SYGVKD. The CDR3 here is CAISVGQGANYGYTF. The CDR3 DNA follows: TGTGCCATCAGTGTAGGACAGGGCGCTAACTATGGCTACACCTTC.

This CDR3 reads CSAIRQDEAFF. Here the CDR3 DNA reads TGCAGTGCTATCCGACAGGATGAAGCTTTCTTT. The rearrangement links TRBV20-1 to TRBJ1-1; tentative D call: TRBD1 (6 bases). Germline-derived CDR1 and CDR2 are DFQATT and SNEGSKA (reference sequence). The CDR3 has 11 residues. Trimming took 4 bases from V and 7 from J, leaving 10 bases between them.

The V call is TRBV7-9, the J call TRBJ1-1; D gene unclear. Between the trimmed V and J ends, which lost 8 bases and 0 bases, there was a span of 10 bases. CDR1 is SEHNR, CDR2 FQNEAQ, per germline (reference sequence). This CDR3 comprises 13 residues. CDR3 coding DNA: TGTGCCAGCGGGCATGGCATGAACACTGAAGCTTTCTTT. This codes for CASGHGMNTEAFF. The whole variable domain, remainder taken from reference TRBV7-9 and TRBJ1-1, is DTGVSQNPRHKITKRGQNVTFRCDPISEHNRLYWYRQTLGQGPEFLTYFQNEAQLEKSRLLSDRFSAERPKGSFSTLEIQRTEQGDSAMYLCASGHGMNTEAFFGQGTRLTVV.

The J gene is TRBJ2-5, the V gene TRBV6-5; the match to TRBD1 covers 11 bases. Germline V gene lookup returns CDR1 MNHEY and CDR2 SVGAGI. This CDR3 region has 15 residues. Trimming cost V 9 bases and J 5 bases; bases outside gene matches: 11. DNA for the CDR3: TGTGCCAGTGGATCCGGGACAGGGGGATGGGAGACCCAGTACTTC. This codes for CASGSGTGGWETQYF.

The chain combines TRBV25-1 with TRBJ1-1; the match to TRBD1 covers 10 bases. V trimming: 8 bases; J trimming: 6 bases; junction bases outside the gene matches: 15. The CDR3 consists of 16 residues. Germline V gene sequence: CDR1 MGHDK, CDR2 SYGVNS. CDR3 in amino acids: CASREGGGQGYPEAFF. CDR3 DNA sequence: TGTGCCAGCCGCGAAGGCGGGGGACAGGGGTATCCTGAAGCTTTCTTT. Looking up the rest from reference TRBV25-1 and TRBJ1-1 gives the full variable domain: EADIYQTPRYLVIGTGKKITLECSQTMGHDKMYWYQQDPGMELHLIHYSYGVNSTEKGDLSSESTVSRIRTEHFPLTLESARPSHTSQYLCASREGGGQGYPEAFFGQGTRLTVV.

The CDR3 loop is CAWSVLDRERTEAFF. DNA of the CDR3: TGTGCCTGGAGTGTACTCGACAGGGAGAGGACTGAAGCTTTCTTT. The V gene is TRBV30, the J gene TRBJ1-1; 7 bases line up with TRBD1. Germline CDR1 and CDR2: GTSNPN and SVGIG (reference sequence). The CDR3 extends over 15 amino acids. Trimming removed 0 bases from V and 5 bases from J; junction bases left unmatched: 9.

J is TRBJ2-2 and V is TRBV4-3, with a weak D call TRBD2 (7 bases). CDR1 LGHNA and CDR2 YSLEER come from the germline V gene. V lost 0 bases and J lost 6, with 14 bases in between. CDR3 length equals 16 residues. The CDR3 is CASSQDLTGGSGELFF. In nucleotides, the CDR3 is TGCGCCAGCAGCCAAGACCTAACGGGGGGCTCCGGGGAGCTGTTTTTT.

The V call is TRBV6-5, the J call TRBJ1-4; no reliable D call. Germline V CDR1 and CDR2: MNHEY, SVGAGI. The CDR3 loop spans 15 amino acids. The germline V and J ends were trimmed by 0 bases and 8 bases, with 13 bases remaining between them. This CDR3 is CASSYSHGSGEKLFF. The DNA for the CDR3 is TGTGCCAGCAGTTACTCACATGGTTCGGGGGAAAAACTGTTTTTT.

The chain's CDR3 is CASSSAGTSNTEAFF. The CDR3 bases are TGCGCCAGCAGCTCCGCCGGGACTTCGAACACTGAAGCTTTCTTT. This chain connects TRBV5-1 to TRBJ1-1; TRBD1 might be the D (5 bases). The CDR3 sequence is 15 residues long. Trimming left V 3 bases short and J 1 base short, with 13 bases between. CDR1 SGHRS and CDR2 YFSETQ come from the germline V gene.

CDR3 sequence reads: CASSFFSGALGNIQYF. DNA of the CDR3: TGTGCCAGCAGCTTCTTCTCAGGGGCGCTCGGAAACATTCAGTACTTC. The chain combines TRBV5-6 with TRBJ2-4; the D gene is possibly TRBD1 (6 bases). CDR1 and CDR2 (germline): SGHDT, YYEEEE. The CDR3 is 16 residues long. V dropped 2 bases and J dropped 6 bases, with 18 bases sitting between them.

Written as DNA, the CDR3 is TGTGCCATCAGTGAGTCTCCCGGGGTCTACGAGCAGTACTTC. Translating it yields CAISESPGVYEQYF. The chain is built from TRBV10-3 and TRBJ2-7, with D maybe TRBD2 (5 bases). The CDR3 loop spans 14 amino acids. CDR1 ENHRY and CDR2 SYGVKD come from the germline V gene. V was shortened by 0 bases and J by 3 bases, with 9 bases between the two germline ends.

The chain uses TRBV12-3 or TRBV12-4 and TRBJ1-5; no clear D gene. The CDR3 consists of 13 residues. Trimming took 5 bases from V and 4 from J, leaving 9 bases between them. In nucleotides, the CDR3 is TGTGCCAGCAGTCCTCAGGAAAATCAGCCCCAGCATTTT. Protein sequence: CASSPQENQPQHF.

The gene calls are TRBV30 and TRBJ2-6; the match to TRBD1 covers 7 bases. In germline, CDR1 is GTSNPN, CDR2 SVGIG (reference sequence). The CDR3 loop spans 17 amino acids. Trimming removed 4 bases from V and 0 bases from J; junction bases left unmatched: 9. This CDR3 reads CAWTPGTALSGANVLTF. DNA for the CDR3: TGTGCCTGGACCCCCGGGACAGCCCTCTCTGGGGCCAACGTCCTGACTTTC.

The DNA of the CDR3 is TGTGCCTGGAGTGTATATACTAGCACGACTAGGGATGAGCAGTTCTTC. Encoded protein: CAWSVYTSTTRDEQFF. The V and J genes are TRBV30 and TRBJ2-1; the D gene is possibly TRBD2 (6 bases). Trimming pared 0 bases from V and 8 bases from J, leaving 20 bases between. The CDR3 loop spans 16 amino acids. The germline CDR1 and CDR2 sequences are GTSNPN and SVGIG (reference sequence).

The chain carries TRBV30 and TRBJ2-7; D unclear. The CDR3 consists of 12 residues. Trimming took off 0 bases at V and 3 bases at J, with 6 bases between the two ends. In germline, CDR1 is GTSNPN, CDR2 SVGIG (reference sequence). This CDR3 is CAWSVSHYEQYF. The CDR3 nucleotides read TGTGCCTGGAGTGTATCCCACTACGAGCAGTACTTC.